The source of this T cell receptor (beta chain) is a study of beta chain features in type 1 diabetes. V dropped 3 bases and J dropped 0 bases, with 6 bases sitting between them. This CDR3 comprises 14 residues. CDR1 and CDR2 from the germline V gene are MGHRA and YSYEKL. This clone has a handful of counts. As every portion of the isolated RNA was reverse transcribed, the sequencing read expressed TCRB transcripts. Data came from immunoSEQ multiplex PCR; TCRdb stores just in-frame clones and leaves some out. The sample holds some 140,000 clones, 9.2% seen once. Blood was drawn once from each donor into heparinised tubes. The draws averaged roughly 120 mL. Via the markers CD45RO/CCR7/CD25/CD127/CD95/CD27, stem cell-like memory, regulatory, central memory and naive CD4+ cells were sorted.

Sequenced: central memory CD4+ T cells from blood. The rearrangement links TRBV4-1 to TRBJ1-5; D remains unclear. The receptor was isolated from a man in his late teens or twenties in good health. CDR3 sequence: CASSQQFSNQPQHF. CDR3 nucleotides: TGCGCCAGCAGCCAGCAGTTTAGCAATCAGCCCCAGCATTTT.